This T cell receptor (beta chain) was observed in a study of blood T cell repertoires in COVID-19. Turning to the study itself: T cells, B-cell-depleted T cells, or PBMCs provided the cDNA or gDNA that served as material.

Original processing methods: Reference gene primers were amplified, and this amplification served to estimate nucleated cell counts. Only in-frame clones appear in the TCRdb table, and some are missing; sequencing was by immunoSEQ multiplex PCR. V and J calls and clone size follow that table, whereas D and trimming were derived from the DNA. The table has under 250,000 clones, 79% seen once. It was during active infection that Seattle patients were enrolled and then longitudinally followed. The CDR3 consists of 17 residues. The V segment lost 4 bases and the J segment 7 bases; nucleotides outside the gene matches: 10. Germline assignment: CDR1 SEHNR and CDR2 FQNEAQ (reference sequence).

The receptor was derived from a woman in her thirties or forties with COVID-19, enrolled during active disease. This chain uses TRBV7-9 with TRBJ2-1; 13 bases align to TRBD2. The source material was peripheral blood. Here the CDR3 reads CASSSTSGRAVMNEQFF. CDR3 nucleotides: TGTGCCAGCAGCTCAACTAGCGGGAGGGCCGTTATGAATGAGCAGTTCTTC.